Below, one T cell receptor beta chain is given with its context. The data belong to a study of cytomegalovirus exposure and HLA in healthy donors. The CDR3 contains 14 residues. Germline-derived CDR1 and CDR2 are SGHAT and FQNNGV. Trimming stripped 2 bases from V and 4 bases from J, with 9 bases between. Data came from immunoSEQ multiplex PCR; TCRdb stores just in-frame clones and leaves some out. The sample includes about 160,000 clones, about 88% of them seen just once. The source is a woman younger than 30 in good health and CMV-seronegative. The rearrangement joins TRBV11-2 to TRBJ2-1; D unresolved. The specimen sequenced was PBMCs. In nucleotides, the CDR3 is TGTGCCAGCAGCTTACAGGTGAATTACAATGAGCAGTTCTTC. It encodes CASSLQVNYNEQFF.